Listed below are T cell receptor beta chains from one sample, sequenced in a study of shared clonotypes between healthy human individuals. Sequencing used immunoSEQ multiplex PCR; TCRdb keeps in-frame clones, though not all of them. This table has 2,500,000 or so clones, around 92% appearing once. Input material: naive CD4+ T cells from PBMCs. The receptors here all came from a young man in good health. Some clones in this sample may be carry-over from other donors' samples. CDR3s leave out the opening cysteine and the closing phenylalanine or tryptophan. Size tells how often a clone was seen (once, few, many) or the class of an expanded clone, and some rows leave it out.

abundance,v_gene,CDR3aa
-,TRBV11-1,ATSRDLSTGELF
-,TRBV5-4,ASSLKGDTGELF
-,TRBV6-5,ASRNNRGVSYEQY
few,TRBV9,ASSVLLPGNTIY
-,TRBV6-1,ASSAPGRLAF
once,TRBV7-9,ASSSAGNNQPQH
-,TRBV6-5,ASSYGGVSTDTQY
-,TRBV7-9,ASSLAYHAIQY
-,TRBV5-1,ASSGVTGQRYEQY
-,TRBV15,ATSRVGVGNYEQY
few,TRBV29-1,TSWGPGTEAF
-,TRBV9,ASSGSGGSYNEQF
-,TRBV27,ASAMGLGTYEQY
-,TRBV7-3,ASSKGQGEAF
-,TRBV7-3,ASSPGTSGTNEQF
-,TRBV6-6,ASTLDGRYQETQY
-,TRBV29-1,SVGAIKADTQY
-,TRBV27,ASSARTVNDYYGYT
-,TRBV28,ASSPGRTSGSHEQF
-,TRBV4-1,ASKSRVLAGDDEQF
-,TRBV15,AECGRGTAETQY
-,TRBV28,ASSPQTLGYT
-,TRBV7-9,ASSPRGGLDEQY
-,TRBV9,ASSGQGAIGEKLF
-,TRBV4-1,ASSPGGLFSGELF
-,TRBV9,ASSVDVRGSGYT
-,TRBV5-6,ASSLGYRAYEQY
once,TRBV7-9,ASSSPGGGGTDTQY
-,TRBV7-2,ASSLARGETQY
-,TRBV27,ASGSTGHWPSGFYEQY
-,TRBV5-1,ASRRQGGYTEAF
-,TRBV28,ASSLRLAGGPEGTQY
-,TRBV4-2,ASTHRGDEKLF
-,TRBV5-4,ASSRNSGANVLT
-,TRBV30,AWVTDSGNTIY
-,TRBV28,ASSLLGGDNQPQH
-,TRBV13,ASSQKGGQGLNTEAF
-,TRBV7-2,ASSSGLAVQETQY
-,TRBV9,ASSQASGRTDTQY
-,TRBV5-1,ASSLAGPDGELF
-,TRBV5-8,ASSSVQGWTEAF
-,TRBV29-1,SVIHLAKNIQY
-,TRBV9,ASSVDGGSNQPQH
-,TRBV7-2,ASSLEAGEQY
-,TRBV5-1,ASSPFGGSYNEQF
-,TRBV6-1,ASTRDPGTEAF
-,TRBV6-4,ASRLLAGGTGELF
-,TRBV28,ASTRGRPDNSPLH
-,TRBV7-2,ASSPGHDYGYT
-,TRBV18,ASSPRGAGETQY
-,TRBV19,ASSDPRYDPNYGYT